The clone carrying this TCR beta chain was counted a few times. The antigen is undetermined. The V end was cut by 3 bases, the J end by 7 bases, with 6 bases between. Germline values: CDR1 MGHDK, CDR2 SYGVNS. The CDR3 is 11 residues long. This record belongs to a study of T cells in Graves' hyperthyroidism and ophthalmopathy. General study points: Using 13 V-J features, a model discriminated ophthalmopathy from stable hyperthyroidism.

Exclusions: uncontrolled infection, other autoimmune disease, pregnancy, lactation. Researchers took RNA transcripts and amplified the TCR beta CDR3 regions from them. Researchers ran a first-round RT-PCR on the TCR CDR3 using the HTBI primer set. One entry per CDR3 protein, called by TCRdb with MiXCR from the multiplex PCR reads. Seen here are roughly 380,000 distinct CDR3 sequences, around 15% observed once, and the top ten hold 5% to 6%. The TCR sequence derives from a woman aged 18-30 years with Graves' hyperthyroidism. The chain recombines TRBV25-1 with TRBJ1-1; TRBD1 is a possible D gene (5 bases). Sequenced input: blood. As DNA, the CDR3 is TGTGCCAGCAGTGACAGGGTTGAAGCTTTCTTT. As protein: CASSDRVEAFF. Variable domain in full (rest from reference TRBV25-1 and TRBJ1-1): EADIYQTPRYLVIGTGKKITLECSQTMGHDKMYWYQQDPGMELHLIHYSYGVNSTEKGDLSSESTVSRIRTEHFPLTLESARPSHTSQYLCASSDRVEAFFGQGTRLTVV.